The next 2 T cell receptor beta chains were all read from a single sample in a study of T cell responses to AZD1222 COVID-19 vaccine (dated by TCRdb to about 2021). The sample's time point, from its label and the paper: baseline before first vaccination. What the treatment or condition label conveys for this sample: meningococcal conjugate vaccine given as trial control. Libraries were prepared through the immunoSEQ multiplex PCR assay. TCRdb holds this immuneACCESS table with in-frame rearrangements only. Some clones are missing; in checked studies, unresolved V genes explain under half, and the rest has no known cause. The sample includes 200,000 to 250,000 clones, with about 93% observed a single time. The ten largest clones add up to around 1% of the sample. Sequencing was performed on peripheral blood, taken on day 0 of MenACWY control vaccination. The source is an adult in good health.

The chain joins TRBV5-1 to TRBJ1-6; D may be TRBD1 (6 bases). The CDR3 length is 13 residues. V dropped 4 bases and J dropped 14 bases, with 16 bases sitting between them. Germline V lookup: CDR1 SGHRS, CDR2 YFSETQ. The DNA of the CDR3 is TGCGCCAGCAGCCCGGAGGGGGGCTCGGCCCTCCACTTT. This gives the protein CASSPEGGSALHF. Looking up the rest from reference TRBV5-1 and TRBJ1-6 gives the full variable domain: KAGVTQTPRYLIKTRGQQVTLSCSPISGHRSVSWYQQTPGQGLQFLFEYFSETQRNKGNFPGRFSGRQFSNSRSEMNVSTLELGDSALYLCASSPEGGSALHFGNGTRLTVT.

The CDR3 region has the DNA TGTGCCAGCAGCTGGGAAGACAGAGTGAACACTGAAGCTTTCTTT. This sequence encodes CASSWEDRVNTEAFF. This chain links TRBV7-2 with TRBJ1-1, with D possibly TRBD1 on 5 matching bases. The CDR3 length is 15 residues. The V end lost 4 bases, the J end lost 0 bases, and 12 bases lay between the germline ends. Germline values: CDR1 SGHTA, CDR2 FQGNSA.